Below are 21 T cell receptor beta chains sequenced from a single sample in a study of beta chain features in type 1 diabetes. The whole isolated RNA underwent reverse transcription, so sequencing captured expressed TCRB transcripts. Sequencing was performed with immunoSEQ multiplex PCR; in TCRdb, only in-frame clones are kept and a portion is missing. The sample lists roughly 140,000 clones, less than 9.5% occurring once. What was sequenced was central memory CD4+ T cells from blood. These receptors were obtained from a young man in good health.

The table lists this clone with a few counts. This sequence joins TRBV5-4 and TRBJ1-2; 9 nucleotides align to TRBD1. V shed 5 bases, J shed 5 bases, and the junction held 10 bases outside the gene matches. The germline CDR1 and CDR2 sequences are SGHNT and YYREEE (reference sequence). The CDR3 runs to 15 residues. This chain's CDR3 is CASSWDRESWYGYTF. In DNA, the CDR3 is TGTGCCAGCAGTTGGGACAGGGAGTCATGGTATGGCTACACCTTC.

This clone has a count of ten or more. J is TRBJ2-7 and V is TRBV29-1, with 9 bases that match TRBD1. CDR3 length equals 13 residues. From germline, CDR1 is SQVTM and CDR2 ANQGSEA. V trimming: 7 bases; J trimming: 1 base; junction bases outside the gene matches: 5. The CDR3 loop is CSAAGTGSYEQYF. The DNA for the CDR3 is TGCAGCGCCGCCGGGACAGGGTCCTACGAGCAGTACTTC.

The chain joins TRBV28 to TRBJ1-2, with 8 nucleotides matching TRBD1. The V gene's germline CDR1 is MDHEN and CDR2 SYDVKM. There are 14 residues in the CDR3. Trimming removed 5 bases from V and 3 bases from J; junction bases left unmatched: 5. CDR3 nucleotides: TGTGCCAGCAGTATGACAGGGGTCGACTATGGCTACACCTTC. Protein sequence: CASSMTGVDYGYTF.

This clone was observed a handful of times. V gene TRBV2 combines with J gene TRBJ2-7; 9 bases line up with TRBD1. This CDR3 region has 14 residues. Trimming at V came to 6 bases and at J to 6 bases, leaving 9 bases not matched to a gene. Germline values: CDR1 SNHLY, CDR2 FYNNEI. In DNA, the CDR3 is TGTGCCAGCAGGGCCCGGGACAGGGTATTCGAGCAGTACTTC. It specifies CASRARDRVFEQYF.

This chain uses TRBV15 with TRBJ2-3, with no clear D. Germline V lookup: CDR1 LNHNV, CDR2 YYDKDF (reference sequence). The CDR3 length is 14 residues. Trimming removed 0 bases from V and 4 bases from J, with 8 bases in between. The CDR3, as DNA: TGTGCCACCAGCAGAGATCAATCGGCAGATACGCAGTATTTT. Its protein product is CATSRDQSADTQYF.

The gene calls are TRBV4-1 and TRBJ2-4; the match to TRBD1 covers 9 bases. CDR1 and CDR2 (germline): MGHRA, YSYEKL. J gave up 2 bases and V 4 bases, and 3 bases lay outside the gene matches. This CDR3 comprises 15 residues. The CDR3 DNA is TGCGCCAGCAGCCCCGGACAGGGGACCAAAAACATTCAGTACTTC. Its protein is CASSPGQGTKNIQYF.

The CDR3 here is CASSFSRKTGGIKTQYF. Here the CDR3 DNA reads TGTGCCAGCAGTTTCTCCCGAAAAACAGGGGGAATAAAGACCCAGTACTTC. V gene TRBV28 combines with J gene TRBJ2-5; 8 nucleotides agree with TRBD1. This CDR3 is 17 amino acids long. Germline V lookup: CDR1 MDHEN, CDR2 SYDVKM. Trimming cost V 3 bases and J 6 bases; bases outside gene matches: 15.

CDR3 protein: CASSQEGLAGGPGTGELFF. In DNA, the CDR3 is TGCGCCAGCAGCCAAGAGGGACTAGCGGGGGGGCCGGGCACCGGGGAGCTGTTTTTT. This chain uses TRBV4-3 with TRBJ2-2, with 16 bases that match TRBD2. The germline V gene encodes CDR1 LGHNA and CDR2 YSLEER. CDR3 length: 19 amino acids. Germline trimming cut 0 bases from V and 4 bases from J; bases unmatched to any gene: 5.

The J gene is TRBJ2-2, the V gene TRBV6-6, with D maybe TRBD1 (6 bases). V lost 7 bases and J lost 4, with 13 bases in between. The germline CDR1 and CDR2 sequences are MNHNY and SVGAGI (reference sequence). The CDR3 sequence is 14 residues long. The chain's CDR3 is CASIQGSGTGELFF. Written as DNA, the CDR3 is TGTGCCAGCATTCAGGGGAGTGGCACCGGGGAGCTGTTTTTT.

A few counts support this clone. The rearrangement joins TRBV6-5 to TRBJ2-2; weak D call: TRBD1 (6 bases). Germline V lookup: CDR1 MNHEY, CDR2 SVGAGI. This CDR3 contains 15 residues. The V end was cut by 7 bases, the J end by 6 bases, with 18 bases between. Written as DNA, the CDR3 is TGTGCCAGCAACAAGGGACATACACGGTCCGGGGAGCTGTTTTTT. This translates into CASNKGHTRSGELFF.

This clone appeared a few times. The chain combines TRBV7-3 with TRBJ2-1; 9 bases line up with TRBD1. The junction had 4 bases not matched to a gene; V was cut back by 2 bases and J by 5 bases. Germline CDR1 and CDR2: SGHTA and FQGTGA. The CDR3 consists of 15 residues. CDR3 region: CASSLGTGTHNEQFF. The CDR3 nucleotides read TGTGCCAGCAGCTTAGGGACAGGGACACACAATGAGCAGTTCTTC.

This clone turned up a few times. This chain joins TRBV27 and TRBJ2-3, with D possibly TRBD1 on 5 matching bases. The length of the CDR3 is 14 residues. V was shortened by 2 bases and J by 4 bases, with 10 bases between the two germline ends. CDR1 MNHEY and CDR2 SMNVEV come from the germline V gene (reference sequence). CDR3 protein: CASSLQGWADTQYF. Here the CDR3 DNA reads TGTGCCAGCAGTTTACAGGGCTGGGCAGATACGCAGTATTTT.

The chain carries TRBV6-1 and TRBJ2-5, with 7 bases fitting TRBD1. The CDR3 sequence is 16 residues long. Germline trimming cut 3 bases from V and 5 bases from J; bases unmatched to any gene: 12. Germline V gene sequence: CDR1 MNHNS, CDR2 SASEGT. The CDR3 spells CASSEQQGLISETQYF. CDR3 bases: TGTGCCAGCAGTGAGCAACAGGGGTTGATCTCCGAGACCCAGTACTTC.

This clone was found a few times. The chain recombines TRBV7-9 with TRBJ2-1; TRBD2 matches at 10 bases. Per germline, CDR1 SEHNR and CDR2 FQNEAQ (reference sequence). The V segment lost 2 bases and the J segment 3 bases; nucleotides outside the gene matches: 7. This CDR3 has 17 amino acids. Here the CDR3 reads CASSLRASGGFYNEQFF. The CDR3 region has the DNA TGTGCCAGCAGCTTAAGAGCTAGCGGGGGATTCTACAATGAGCAGTTCTTC.

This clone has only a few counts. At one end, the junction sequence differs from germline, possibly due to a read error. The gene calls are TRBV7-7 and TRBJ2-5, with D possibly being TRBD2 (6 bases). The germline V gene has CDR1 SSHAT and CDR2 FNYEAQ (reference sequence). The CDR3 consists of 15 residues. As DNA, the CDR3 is TGTGCTAGCAGCATAAACGGGGGTGTGCAAGAGACCCAGTACTTC. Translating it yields CASSINGGVQETQYF. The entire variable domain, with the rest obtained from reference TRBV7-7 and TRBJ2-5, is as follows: GAGVSQSPRYKVTKRGQDVTLRCDPISSHATLYWYQQALGQGPEFLTYFNYEAQPDKSGLPSDRFSAERPEGSISTLTIQRTEQRDSAMYRCASSINGGVQETQYFGPGTRLLVL.

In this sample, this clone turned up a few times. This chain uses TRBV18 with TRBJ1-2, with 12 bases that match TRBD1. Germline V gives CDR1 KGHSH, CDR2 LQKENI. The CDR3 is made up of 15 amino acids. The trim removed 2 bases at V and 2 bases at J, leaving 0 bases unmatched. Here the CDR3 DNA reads TGTGCCAGCTCACCAGGGACAGGGGGCAACTATGGCTACACCTTC. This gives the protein CASSPGTGGNYGYTF.

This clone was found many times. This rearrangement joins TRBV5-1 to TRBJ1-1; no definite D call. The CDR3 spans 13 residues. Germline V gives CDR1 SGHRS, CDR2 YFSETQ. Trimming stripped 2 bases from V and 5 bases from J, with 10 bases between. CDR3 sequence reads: CASSFELRTEAFF. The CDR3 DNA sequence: TGCGCCAGCAGCTTCGAATTGAGGACTGAAGCTTTCTTT.

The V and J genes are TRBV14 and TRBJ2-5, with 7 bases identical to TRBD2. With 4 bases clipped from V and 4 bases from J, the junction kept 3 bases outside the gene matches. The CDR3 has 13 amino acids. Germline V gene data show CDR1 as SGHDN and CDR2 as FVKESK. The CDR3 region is CASSRTRTETQYF. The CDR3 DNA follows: TGTGCCAGCAGCCGGACTAGAACAGAGACCCAGTACTTC.

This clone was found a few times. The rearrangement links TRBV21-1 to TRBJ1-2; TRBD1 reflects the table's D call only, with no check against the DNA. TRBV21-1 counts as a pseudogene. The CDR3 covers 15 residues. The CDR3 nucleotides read TGTGCCAGCAGCAAAGACCCAGGGAAAACGGGTGGCTACACCTTC. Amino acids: CASSKDPGKTGGYTF.

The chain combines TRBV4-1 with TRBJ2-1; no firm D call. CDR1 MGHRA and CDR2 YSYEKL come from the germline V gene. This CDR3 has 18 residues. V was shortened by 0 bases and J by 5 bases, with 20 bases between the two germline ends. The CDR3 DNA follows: TGCGCCAGCAGCCAAGAAAACCGGCGCTCCGGGTTTCACAATGAGCAGTTCTTC. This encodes CASSQENRRSGFHNEQFF.

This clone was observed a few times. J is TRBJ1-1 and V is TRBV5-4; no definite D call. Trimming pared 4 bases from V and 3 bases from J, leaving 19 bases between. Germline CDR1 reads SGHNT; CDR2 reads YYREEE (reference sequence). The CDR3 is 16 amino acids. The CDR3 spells CASSRPGTHTYTEAFF. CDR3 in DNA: TGTGCCAGCAGCCGCCCAGGTACGCACACTTACACTGAAGCTTTCTTT.